The entry that follows covers one T cell receptor (beta chain) sequence. The CDR3 is made up of 17 amino acids. V lost 3 bases to trimming and J lost 4 bases; unmatched junction nucleotides: 10. The germline gives CDR1 SGHNT, CDR2 YYREEE (reference sequence). The sample comes from a study of technical replicates of blood from a few donors. TCRdb keeps only in-frame clones here, not all; method: immunoSEQ multiplex PCR. The sample includes tens of thousands of clones, roughly 90% seen only once; the top ten take about 4.7%. The chain joins TRBV5-4 to TRBJ2-6; 7 nucleotides line up with TRBD1. The source is a human donor in good health. Some clones in this sample may be carry-over from other donors' samples. The sequencing sample was made of PBMCs. CDR3 amino acids: CASSSRQTGSGANVLTF. The CDR3 coding sequence is TGTGCCAGCAGCTCAAGACAGACAGGGTCCGGGGCCAACGTCCTGACTTTC.